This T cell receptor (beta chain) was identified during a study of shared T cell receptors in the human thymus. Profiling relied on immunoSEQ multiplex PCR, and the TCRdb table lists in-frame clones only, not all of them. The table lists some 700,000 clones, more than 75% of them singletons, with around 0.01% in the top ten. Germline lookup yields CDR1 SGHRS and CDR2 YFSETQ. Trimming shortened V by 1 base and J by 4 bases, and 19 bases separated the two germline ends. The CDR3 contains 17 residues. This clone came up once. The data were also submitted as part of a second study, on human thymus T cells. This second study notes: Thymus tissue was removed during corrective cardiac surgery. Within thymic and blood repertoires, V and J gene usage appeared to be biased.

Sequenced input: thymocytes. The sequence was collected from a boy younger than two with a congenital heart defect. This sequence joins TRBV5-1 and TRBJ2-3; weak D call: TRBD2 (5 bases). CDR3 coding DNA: TGCGCCAGCAGCTTGTCGAAGCGAATCGGGGTCCCAGATACGCAGTATTTT. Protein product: CASSLSKRIGVPDTQYF. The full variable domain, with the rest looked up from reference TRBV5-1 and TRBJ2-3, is KAGVTQTPRYLIKTRGQQVTLSCSPISGHRSVSWYQQTPGQGLQFLFEYFSETQRNKGNFPGRFSGRQFSNSRSEMNVSTLELGDSALYLCASSLSKRIGVPDTQYFGPGTRLTVL.